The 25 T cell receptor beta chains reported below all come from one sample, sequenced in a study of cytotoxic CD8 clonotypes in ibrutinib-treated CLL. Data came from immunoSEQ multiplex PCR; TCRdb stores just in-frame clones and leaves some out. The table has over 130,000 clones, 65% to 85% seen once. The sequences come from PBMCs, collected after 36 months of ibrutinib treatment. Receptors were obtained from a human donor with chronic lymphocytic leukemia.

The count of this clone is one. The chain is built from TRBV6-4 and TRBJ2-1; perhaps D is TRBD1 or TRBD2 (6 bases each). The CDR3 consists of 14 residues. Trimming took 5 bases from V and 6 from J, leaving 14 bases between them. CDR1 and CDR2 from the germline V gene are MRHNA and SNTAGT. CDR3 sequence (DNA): TGTGCCAGCAGTTGGACAGCGGGTGGCAATGAGCAGTTCTTC. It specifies CASSWTAGGNEQFF.

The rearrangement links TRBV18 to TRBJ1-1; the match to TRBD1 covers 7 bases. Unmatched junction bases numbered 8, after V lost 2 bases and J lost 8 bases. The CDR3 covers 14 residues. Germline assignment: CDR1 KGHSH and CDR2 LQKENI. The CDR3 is CASSPFDRVDEAFF. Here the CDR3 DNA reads TGTGCCAGCTCACCATTCGACAGGGTTGACGAAGCTTTCTTT.

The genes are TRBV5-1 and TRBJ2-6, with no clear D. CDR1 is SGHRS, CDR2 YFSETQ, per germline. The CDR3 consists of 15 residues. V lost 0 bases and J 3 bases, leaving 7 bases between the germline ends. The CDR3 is CASSLAGFGANVLTF. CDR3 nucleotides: TGCGCCAGCAGCTTGGCAGGATTTGGGGCCAACGTCCTGACTTTC.

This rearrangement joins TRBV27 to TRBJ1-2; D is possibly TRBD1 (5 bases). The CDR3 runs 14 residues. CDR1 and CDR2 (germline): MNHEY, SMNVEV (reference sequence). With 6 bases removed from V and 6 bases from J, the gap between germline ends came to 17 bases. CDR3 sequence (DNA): TGTGCCAGCAGGCCCCTCGGGGGAATTGATGGCTACACCTTC. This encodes CASRPLGGIDGYTF.

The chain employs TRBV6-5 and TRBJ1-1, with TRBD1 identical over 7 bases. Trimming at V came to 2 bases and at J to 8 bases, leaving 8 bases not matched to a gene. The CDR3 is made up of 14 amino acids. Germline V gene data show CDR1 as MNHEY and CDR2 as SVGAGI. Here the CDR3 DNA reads TGTGCCAGCAGTTACGCGGGGGACAGAGCCGAAGCTTTCTTT. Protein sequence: CASSYAGDRAEAFF.

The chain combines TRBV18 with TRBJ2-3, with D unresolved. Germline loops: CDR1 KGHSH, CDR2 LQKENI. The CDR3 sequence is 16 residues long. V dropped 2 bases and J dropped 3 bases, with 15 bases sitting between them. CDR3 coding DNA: TGTGCCAGCTCACCAAGGCAGACTTCTCGGACAGATACGCAGTATTTT. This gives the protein CASSPRQTSRTDTQYF.

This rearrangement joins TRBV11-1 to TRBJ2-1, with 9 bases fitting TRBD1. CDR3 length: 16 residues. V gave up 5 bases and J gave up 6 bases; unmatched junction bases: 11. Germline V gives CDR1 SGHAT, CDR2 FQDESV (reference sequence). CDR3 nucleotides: TGTGCCAGCAGCGGGTTCACAGGGGGCAGAGGCAATGAGCAGTTCTTC. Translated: CASSGFTGGRGNEQFF.

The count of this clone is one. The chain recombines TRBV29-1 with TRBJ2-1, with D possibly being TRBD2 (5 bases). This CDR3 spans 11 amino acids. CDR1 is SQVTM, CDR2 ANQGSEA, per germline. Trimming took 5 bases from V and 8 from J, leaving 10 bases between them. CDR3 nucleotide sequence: TGCAGCGTTTCTGACGGGGATGAGCAGTTCTTC. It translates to CSVSDGDEQFF.

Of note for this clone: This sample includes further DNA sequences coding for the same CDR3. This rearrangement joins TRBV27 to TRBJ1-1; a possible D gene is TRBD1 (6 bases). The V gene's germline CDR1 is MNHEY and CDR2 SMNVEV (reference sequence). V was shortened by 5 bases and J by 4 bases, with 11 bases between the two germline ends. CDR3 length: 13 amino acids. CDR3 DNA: TGTGCCAGCAGTCCGGGAGGGGGCACTGAAGCTTTCTTT. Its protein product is CASSPGGGTEAFF.

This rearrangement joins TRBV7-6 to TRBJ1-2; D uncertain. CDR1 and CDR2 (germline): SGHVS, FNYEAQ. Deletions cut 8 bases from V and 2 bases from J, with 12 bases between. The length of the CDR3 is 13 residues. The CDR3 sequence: CASGGEGNYGYTF. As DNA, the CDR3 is TGTGCCAGCGGTGGAGAGGGCAACTATGGCTACACCTTC. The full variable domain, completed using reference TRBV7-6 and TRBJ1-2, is GAGVSQSPRYKVTKRGQDVALRCDPISGHVSLYWYRQALGQGPEFLTYFNYEAQQDKSGLPNDRFSAERPEGSISTLTIQRTEQRDSAMYRCASGGEGNYGYTFGSGTRLTVV.

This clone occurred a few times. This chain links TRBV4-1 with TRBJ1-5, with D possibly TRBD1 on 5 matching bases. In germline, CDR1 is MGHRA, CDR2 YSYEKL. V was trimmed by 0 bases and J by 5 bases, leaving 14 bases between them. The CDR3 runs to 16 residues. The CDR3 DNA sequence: TGCGCCAGCAGCCAAGAAGTACGGGACTCCTATCAGCCCCAGCATTTT. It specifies CASSQEVRDSYQPQHF.

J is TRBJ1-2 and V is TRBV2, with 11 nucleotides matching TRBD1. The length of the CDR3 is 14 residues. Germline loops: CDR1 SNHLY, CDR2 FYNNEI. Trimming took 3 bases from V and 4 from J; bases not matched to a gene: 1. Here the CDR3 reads CASSEGQGGYGYTF. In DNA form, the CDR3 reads TGTGCCAGCAGTGAGGGACAGGGGGGCTATGGCTACACCTTC.

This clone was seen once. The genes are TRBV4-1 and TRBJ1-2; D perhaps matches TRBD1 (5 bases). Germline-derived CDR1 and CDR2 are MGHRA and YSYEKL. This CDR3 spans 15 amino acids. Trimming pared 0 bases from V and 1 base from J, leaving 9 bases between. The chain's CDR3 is CASSQEPGRNYGYTF. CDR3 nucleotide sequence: TGCGCCAGCAGCCAAGAGCCAGGGCGTAACTATGGCTACACCTTC.

Here the CDR3 reads CASSQDLAGGYEQYF. The CDR3 region has the DNA TGTGCCAGCAGCCAAGACTTAGCGGGAGGTTACGAGCAGTACTTC. V and J are TRBV4-2 and TRBJ2-7; 10 positions agree with TRBD2. The V and J ends lost 0 bases and 4 bases, in that order; junction bases with no gene match: 3. Germline lookup yields CDR1 LGHNA and CDR2 YNFKEQ. This CDR3 has 15 amino acids.

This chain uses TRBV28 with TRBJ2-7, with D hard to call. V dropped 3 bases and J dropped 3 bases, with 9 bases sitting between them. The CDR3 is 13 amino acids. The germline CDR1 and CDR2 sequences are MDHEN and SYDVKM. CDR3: CASSFAANYEQYF. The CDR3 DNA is TGTGCCAGCAGTTTCGCGGCAAACTACGAGCAGTACTTC.

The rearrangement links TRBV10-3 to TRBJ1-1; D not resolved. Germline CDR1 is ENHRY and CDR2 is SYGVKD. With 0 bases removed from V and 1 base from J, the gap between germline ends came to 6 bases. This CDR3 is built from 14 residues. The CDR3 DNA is TGTGCCATCAGTGAGTCAGGAGGGAACACTGAAGCTTTCTTT. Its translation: CAISESGGNTEAFF.

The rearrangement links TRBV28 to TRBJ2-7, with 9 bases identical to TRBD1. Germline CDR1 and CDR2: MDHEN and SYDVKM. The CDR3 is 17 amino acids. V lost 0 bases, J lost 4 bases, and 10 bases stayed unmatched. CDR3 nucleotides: TGTGCCAGCAGTTTATGGGCTTCCGGGACAGGGAGGTACGAGCAGTACTTC. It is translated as CASSLWASGTGRYEQYF. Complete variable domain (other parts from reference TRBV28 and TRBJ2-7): DVKVTQSSRYLVKRTGEKVFLECVQDMDHENMFWYRQDPGLGLRLIYFSYDVKMKEKGDIPEGYSVSREKKERFSLILESASTNQTSMYLCASSLWASGTGRYEQYFGPGTRLTVT.

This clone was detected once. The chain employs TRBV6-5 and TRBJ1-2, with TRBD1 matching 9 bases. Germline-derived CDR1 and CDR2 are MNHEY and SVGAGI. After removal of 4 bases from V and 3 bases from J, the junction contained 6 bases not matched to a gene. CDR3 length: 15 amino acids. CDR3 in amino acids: CASSSGTGRDYGYTF. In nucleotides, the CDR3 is TGTGCCAGCAGTTCCGGGACAGGGAGGGACTATGGCTACACCTTC.

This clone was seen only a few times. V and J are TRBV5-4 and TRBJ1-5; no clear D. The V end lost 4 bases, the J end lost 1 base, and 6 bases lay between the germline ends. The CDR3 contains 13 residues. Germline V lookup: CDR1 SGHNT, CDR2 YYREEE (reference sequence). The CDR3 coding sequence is TGTGCCAGCAGCCAAGACAGCAATCAGCCCCAGCATTTT. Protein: CASSQDSNQPQHF.

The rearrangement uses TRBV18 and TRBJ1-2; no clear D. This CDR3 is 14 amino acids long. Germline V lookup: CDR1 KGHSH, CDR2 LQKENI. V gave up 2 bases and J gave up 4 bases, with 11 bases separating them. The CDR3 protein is CASSPERLPYGYTF. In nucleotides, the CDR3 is TGTGCCAGCTCACCAGAGCGACTCCCCTATGGCTACACCTTC.

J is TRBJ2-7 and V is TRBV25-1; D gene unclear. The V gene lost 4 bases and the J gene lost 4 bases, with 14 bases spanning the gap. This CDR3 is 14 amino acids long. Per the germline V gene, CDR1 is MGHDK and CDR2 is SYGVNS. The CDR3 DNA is TGTGCCAGCAGTGGACCCCCCATCCTATACGAGCAGTACTTC. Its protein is CASSGPPILYEQYF.

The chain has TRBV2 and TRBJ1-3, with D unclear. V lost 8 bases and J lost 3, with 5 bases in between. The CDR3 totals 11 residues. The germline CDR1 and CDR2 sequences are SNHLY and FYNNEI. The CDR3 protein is CASGSGNTIYF. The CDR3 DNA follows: TGTGCCAGCGGGAGTGGAAACACCATATATTTT.

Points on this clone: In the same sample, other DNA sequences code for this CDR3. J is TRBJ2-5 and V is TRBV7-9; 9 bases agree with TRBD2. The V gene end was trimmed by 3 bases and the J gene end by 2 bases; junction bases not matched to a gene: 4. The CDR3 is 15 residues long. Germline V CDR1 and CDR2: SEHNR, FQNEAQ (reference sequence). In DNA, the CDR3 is TGTGCCAGCAGCTTGGTTCTAGCGGGACAAGAGACCCAGTACTTC. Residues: CASSLVLAGQETQYF. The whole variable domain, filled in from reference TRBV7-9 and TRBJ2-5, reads DTGVSQNPRHKITKRGQNVTFRCDPISEHNRLYWYRQTLGQGPEFLTYFQNEAQLEKSRLLSDRFSAERPKGSFSTLEIQRTEQGDSAMYLCASSLVLAGQETQYFGPGTRLLVL.

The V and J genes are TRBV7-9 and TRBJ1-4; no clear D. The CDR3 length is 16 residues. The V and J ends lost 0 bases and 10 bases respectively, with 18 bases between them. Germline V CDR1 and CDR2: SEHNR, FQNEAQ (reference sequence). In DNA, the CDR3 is TGTGCCAGCAGCTTAGCGGGAAGTTCTTTTAGGATAAAACTGTTTTTT. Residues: CASSLAGSSFRIKLFF.

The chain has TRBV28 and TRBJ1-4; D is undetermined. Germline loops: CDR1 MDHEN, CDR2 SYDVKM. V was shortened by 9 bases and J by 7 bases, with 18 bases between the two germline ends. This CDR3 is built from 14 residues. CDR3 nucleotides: TGTGCCAGTAACCCCCGGGTTCCAACTGAAAAACTGTTTTTT. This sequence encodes CASNPRVPTEKLFF. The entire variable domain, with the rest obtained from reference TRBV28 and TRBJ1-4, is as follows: DVKVTQSSRYLVKRTGEKVFLECVQDMDHENMFWYRQDPGLGLRLIYFSYDVKMKEKGDIPEGYSVSREKKERFSLILESASTNQTSMYLCASNPRVPTEKLFFGSGTQLSVL.